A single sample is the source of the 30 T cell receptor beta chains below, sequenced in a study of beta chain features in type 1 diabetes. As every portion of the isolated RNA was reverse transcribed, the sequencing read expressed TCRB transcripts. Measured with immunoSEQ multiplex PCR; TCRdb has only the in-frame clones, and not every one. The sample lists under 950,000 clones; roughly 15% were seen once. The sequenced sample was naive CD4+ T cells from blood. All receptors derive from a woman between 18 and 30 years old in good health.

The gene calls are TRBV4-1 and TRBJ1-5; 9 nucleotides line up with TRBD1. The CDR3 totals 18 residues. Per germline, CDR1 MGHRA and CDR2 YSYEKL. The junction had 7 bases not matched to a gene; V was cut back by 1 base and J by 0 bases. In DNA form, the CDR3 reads TGCGCCAGCAGCCAAGGTCCGGGACAGGGCCCTAGCAATCAGCCCCAGCATTTT. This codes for CASSQGPGQGPSNQPQHF.

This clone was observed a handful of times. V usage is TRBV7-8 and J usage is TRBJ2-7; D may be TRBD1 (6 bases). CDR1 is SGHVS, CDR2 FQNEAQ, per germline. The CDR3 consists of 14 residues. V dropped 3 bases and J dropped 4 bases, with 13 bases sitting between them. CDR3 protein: CASSFRGRGYEQYF. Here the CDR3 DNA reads TGTGCCAGCAGCTTTCGTGGCAGGGGTTACGAGCAGTACTTC.

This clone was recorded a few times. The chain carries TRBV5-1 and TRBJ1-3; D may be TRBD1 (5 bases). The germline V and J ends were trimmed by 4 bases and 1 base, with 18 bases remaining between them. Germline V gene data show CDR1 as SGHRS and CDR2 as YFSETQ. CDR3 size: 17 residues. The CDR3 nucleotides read TGCGCCAGCAGCCCTGGGATTCCAGGGAGGTCTGGAAACACCATATATTTT. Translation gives CASSPGIPGRSGNTIYF. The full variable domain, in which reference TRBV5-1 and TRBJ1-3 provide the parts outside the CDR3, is KAGVTQTPRYLIKTRGQQVTLSCSPISGHRSVSWYQQTPGQGLQFLFEYFSETQRNKGNFPGRFSGRQFSNSRSEMNVSTLELGDSALYLCASSPGIPGRSGNTIYFGEGSWLTVV.

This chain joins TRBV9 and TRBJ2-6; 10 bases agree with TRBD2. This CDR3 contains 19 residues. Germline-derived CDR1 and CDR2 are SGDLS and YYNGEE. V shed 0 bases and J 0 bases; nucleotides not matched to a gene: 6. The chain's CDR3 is CASSVASSGRFSGANVLTF. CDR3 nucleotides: TGTGCCAGCAGCGTAGCATCTAGCGGGAGATTCTCTGGGGCCAACGTCCTGACTTTC. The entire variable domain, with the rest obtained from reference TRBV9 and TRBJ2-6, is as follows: DSGVTQTPKHLITATGQRVTLRCSPRSGDLSVYWYQQSLDQGLQFLIQYYNGEERAKGNILERFSAQQFPDLHSELNLSSLELGDSALYFCASSVASSGRFSGANVLTFGAGSRLTVL.

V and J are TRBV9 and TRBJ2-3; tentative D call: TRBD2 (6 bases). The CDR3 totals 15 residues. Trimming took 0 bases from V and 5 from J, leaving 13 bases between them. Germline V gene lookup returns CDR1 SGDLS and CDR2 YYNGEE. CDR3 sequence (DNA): TGTGCCAGCAGCGTAGTTTCGGGAGCGGGAGATACGCAGTATTTT. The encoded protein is CASSVVSGAGDTQYF.

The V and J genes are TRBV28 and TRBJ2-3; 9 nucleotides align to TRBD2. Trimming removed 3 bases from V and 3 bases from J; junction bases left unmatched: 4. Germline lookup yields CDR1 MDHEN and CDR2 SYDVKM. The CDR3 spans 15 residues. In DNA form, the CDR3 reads TGTGCCAGCAGTTTTCGTAGCGGGAGTACAGATACGCAGTATTTT. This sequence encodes CASSFRSGSTDTQYF.

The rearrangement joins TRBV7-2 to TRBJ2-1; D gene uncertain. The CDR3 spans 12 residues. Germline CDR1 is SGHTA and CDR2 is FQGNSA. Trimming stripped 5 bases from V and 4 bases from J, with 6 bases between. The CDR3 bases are TGTGCCAGCAGCAATATTTACAATGAGCAGTTCTTC. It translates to CASSNIYNEQFF.

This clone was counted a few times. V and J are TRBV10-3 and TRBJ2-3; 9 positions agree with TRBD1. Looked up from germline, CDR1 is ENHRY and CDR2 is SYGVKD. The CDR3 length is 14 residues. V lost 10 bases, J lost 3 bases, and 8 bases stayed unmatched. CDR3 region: CATMGQGGTDTQYF. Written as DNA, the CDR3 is TGTGCCACCATGGGACAGGGAGGAACAGATACGCAGTATTTT.

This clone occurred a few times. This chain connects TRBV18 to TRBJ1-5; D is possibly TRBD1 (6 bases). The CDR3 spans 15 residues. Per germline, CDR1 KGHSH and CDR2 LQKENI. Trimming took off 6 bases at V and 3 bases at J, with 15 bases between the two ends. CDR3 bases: TGTGCCAGCTCCCCCAACAGGGCGCCCAATCAGCCCCAGCATTTT. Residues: CASSPNRAPNQPQHF.

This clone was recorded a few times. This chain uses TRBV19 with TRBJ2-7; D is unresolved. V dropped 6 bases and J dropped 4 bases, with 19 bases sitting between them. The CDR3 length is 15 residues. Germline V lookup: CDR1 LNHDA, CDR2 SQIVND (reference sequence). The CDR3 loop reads CASSRAGQTPYEQYF. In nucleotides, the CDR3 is TGTGCCAGTAGCCGCGCCGGCCAAACACCGTACGAGCAGTACTTC.

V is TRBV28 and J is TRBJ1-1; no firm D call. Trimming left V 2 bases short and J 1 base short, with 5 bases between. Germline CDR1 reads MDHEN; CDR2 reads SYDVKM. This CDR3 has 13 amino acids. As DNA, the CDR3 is TGTGCCAGCAGTTTAGTTGGGAACACTGAAGCTTTCTTT. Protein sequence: CASSLVGNTEAFF.

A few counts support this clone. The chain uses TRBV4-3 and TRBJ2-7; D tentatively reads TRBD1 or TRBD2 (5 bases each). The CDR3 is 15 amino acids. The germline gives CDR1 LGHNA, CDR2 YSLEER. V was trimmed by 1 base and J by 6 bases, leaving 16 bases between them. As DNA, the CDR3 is TGCGCCAGCAGCCAAGGGCCCGGGACCCCGGCCGAGCAGTACTTC. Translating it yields CASSQGPGTPAEQYF.

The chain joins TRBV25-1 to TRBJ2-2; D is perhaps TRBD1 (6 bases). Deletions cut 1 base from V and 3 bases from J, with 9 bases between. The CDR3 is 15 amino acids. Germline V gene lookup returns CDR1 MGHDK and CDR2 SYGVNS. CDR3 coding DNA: TGTGCCAGCAGTGAATCTGGGGGCTACACCGGGGAGCTGTTTTTT. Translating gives CASSESGGYTGELFF.

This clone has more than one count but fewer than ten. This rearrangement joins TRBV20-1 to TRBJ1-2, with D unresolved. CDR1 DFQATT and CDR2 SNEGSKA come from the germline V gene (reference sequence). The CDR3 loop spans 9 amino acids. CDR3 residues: CRGGYGYTF. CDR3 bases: TGCAGGGGTGGCTATGGCTACACCTTC.

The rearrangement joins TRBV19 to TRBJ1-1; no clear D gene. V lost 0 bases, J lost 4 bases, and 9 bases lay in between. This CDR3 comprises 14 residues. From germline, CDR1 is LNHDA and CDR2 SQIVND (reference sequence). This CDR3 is CASSIDSAGTEAFF. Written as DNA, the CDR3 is TGTGCCAGTAGTATAGATTCGGCGGGCACTGAAGCTTTCTTT.

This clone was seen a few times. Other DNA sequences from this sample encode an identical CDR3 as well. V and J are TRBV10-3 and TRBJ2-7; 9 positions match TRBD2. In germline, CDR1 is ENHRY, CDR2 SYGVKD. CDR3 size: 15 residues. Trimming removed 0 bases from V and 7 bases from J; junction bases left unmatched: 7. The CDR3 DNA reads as TGTGCCATCAGTGAGTCGCTGGCGGGAGGGCGGGAGCAGTACTTC. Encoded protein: CAISESLAGGREQYF.

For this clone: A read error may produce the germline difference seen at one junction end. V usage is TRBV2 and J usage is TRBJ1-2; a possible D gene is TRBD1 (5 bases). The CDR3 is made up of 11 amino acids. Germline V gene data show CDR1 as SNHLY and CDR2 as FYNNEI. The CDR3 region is CASWDRGSGDF. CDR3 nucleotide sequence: TGTGCCAGCTGGGATAGGGGATCCGGAGACTTC. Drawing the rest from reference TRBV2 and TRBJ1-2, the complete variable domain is EPEVTQTPSHQVTQMGQEVILRCVPISNHLYFYWYRQILGQKVEFLVSFYNNEISEKSEIFDDQFSVERPDGSNFTLKIRSTKLEDSAMYFCASWDRGSGDFGSGTRLTVV.

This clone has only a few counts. The CDR3 coding sequence is TGTGCCAGCAGCTTACACCTCAGCACAGATACGCAGTATTTT. It encodes CASSLHLSTDTQYF. The rearrangement uses TRBV7-9 and TRBJ2-3, with D unclear. Between the trimmed V and J ends, which lost 2 bases and 0 bases, there was a span of 6 bases. CDR3 length: 14 amino acids. Germline values: CDR1 SEHNR, CDR2 FQNEAQ (reference sequence).

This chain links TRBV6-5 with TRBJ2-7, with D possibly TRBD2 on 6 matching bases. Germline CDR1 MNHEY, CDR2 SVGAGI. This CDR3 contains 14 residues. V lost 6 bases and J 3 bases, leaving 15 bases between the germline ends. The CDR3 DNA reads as TGTGCCAGCAGGGAACTATCCGGGAGCTACGAGCAGTACTTC. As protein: CASRELSGSYEQYF.

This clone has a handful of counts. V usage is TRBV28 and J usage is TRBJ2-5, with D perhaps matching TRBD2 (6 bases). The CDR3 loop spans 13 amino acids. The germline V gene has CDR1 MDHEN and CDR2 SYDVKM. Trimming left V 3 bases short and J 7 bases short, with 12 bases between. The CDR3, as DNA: TGTGCCAGCAGTTTTTACGGGAGAGGGACCCAGTACTTC. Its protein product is CASSFYGRGTQYF. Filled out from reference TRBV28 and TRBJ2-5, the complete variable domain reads DVKVTQSSRYLVKRTGEKVFLECVQDMDHENMFWYRQDPGLGLRLIYFSYDVKMKEKGDIPEGYSVSREKKERFSLILESASTNQTSMYLCASSFYGRGTQYFGPGTRLLVL.

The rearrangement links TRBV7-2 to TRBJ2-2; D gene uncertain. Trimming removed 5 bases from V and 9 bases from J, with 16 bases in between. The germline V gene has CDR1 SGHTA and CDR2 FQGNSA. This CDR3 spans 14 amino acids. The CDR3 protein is CASSQDFDRRELFF. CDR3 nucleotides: TGTGCCAGCAGCCAAGATTTCGATCGCCGGGAGCTGTTTTTT.

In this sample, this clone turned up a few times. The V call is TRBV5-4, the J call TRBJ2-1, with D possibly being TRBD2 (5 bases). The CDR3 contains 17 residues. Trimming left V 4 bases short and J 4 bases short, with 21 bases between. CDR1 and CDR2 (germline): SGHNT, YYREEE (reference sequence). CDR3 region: CASSVGGGGRSYNEQFF. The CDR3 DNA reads TGTGCCAGCAGCGTTGGAGGAGGAGGACGGTCTTACAATGAGCAGTTCTTC.

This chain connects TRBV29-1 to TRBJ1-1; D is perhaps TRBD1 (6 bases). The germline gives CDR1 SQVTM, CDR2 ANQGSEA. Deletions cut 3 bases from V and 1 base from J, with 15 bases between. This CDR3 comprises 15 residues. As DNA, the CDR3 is TGCAGCGTTGACACAGGGACCTGGTGGAACACTGAAGCTTTCTTT. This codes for CSVDTGTWWNTEAFF.

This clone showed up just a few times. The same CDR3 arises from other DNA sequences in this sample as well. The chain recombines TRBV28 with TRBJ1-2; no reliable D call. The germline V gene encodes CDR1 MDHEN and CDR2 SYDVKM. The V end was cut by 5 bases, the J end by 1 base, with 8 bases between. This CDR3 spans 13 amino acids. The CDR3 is CASSRTVNYGYTF. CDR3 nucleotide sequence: TGTGCCAGCAGTCGAACAGTTAACTATGGCTACACCTTC.

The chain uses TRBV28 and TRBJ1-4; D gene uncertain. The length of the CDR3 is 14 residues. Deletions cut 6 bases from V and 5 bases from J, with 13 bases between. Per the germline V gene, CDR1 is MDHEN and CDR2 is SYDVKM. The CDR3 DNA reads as TGTGCCAGCAGCCCAGACACTTACAATGAAAAACTGTTTTTT. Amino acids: CASSPDTYNEKLFF.

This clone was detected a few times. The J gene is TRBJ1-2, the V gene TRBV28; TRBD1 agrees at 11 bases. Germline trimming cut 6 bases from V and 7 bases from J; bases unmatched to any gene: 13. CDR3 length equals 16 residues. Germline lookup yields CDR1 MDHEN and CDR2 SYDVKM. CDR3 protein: CASSPGQGASGPGYTF. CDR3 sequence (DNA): TGTGCCAGCAGCCCCGGACAGGGGGCCTCGGGGCCTGGCTACACCTTC.

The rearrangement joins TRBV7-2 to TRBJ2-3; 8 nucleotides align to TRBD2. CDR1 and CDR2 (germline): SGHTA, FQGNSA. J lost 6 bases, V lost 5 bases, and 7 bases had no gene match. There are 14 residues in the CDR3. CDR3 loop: CASSPSGQFDTQYF. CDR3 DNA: TGTGCCAGCAGCCCTAGCGGGCAATTCGATACGCAGTATTTT.

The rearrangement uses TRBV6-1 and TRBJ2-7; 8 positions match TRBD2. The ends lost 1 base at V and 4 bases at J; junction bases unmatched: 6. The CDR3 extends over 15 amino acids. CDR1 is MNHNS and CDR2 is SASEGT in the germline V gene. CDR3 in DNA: TGTGCCAGCAGTGAAGGCGGGACTAGTTTGTACGAGCAGTACTTC. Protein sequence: CASSEGGTSLYEQYF.

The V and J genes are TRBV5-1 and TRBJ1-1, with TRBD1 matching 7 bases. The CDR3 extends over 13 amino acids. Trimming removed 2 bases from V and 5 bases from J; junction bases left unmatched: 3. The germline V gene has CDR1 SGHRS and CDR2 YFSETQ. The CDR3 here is CASSLTGETEAFF. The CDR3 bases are TGCGCCAGCAGCTTAACAGGGGAAACTGAAGCTTTCTTT.

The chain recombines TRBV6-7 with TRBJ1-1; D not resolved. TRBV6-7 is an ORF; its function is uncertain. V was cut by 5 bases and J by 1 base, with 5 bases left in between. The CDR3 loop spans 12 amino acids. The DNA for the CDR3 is TGTGCCAGCAGTCCCAAGAACACTGAAGCTTTCTTT. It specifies CASSPKNTEAFF.